A single sample gave rise to the 24 T cell receptor beta chains below, sequenced in a study of blood T cell repertoires in COVID-19. Profiled with immunoSEQ multiplex PCR; TCRdb holds only in-frame clones, not every one. The data contain some 130,000 clones, 80% to 90% of them seen just once; the ten biggest clones take up less than 4.5%. The source material was PBMCs or T cells enriched from blood (not recorded which). The receptors stem from a man in his fifties who had recovered from COVID-19.

The CDR3 DNA reads as TGTGCCATCAGTCGGGCGGGCACTGAAGCTTTCTTT. This gives the protein CAISRAGTEAFF. V is TRBV10-3 and J is TRBJ1-1; no firm D call. In germline, CDR1 is ENHRY, CDR2 SYGVKD. CDR3 length equals 12 residues. Trimming removed 5 bases from V and 4 bases from J, with 8 bases in between.

The chain has TRBV24-1 and TRBJ1-4; D unresolved. The germline V gene encodes CDR1 KGHDR and CDR2 SFDVKD. Trimming took off 0 bases at V and 4 bases at J, with 11 bases between the two ends. CDR3 size: 16 residues. CDR3 sequence: CATSDLSGSGNEKLFF. The CDR3 bases are TGTGCCACCAGTGATTTGAGCGGGTCGGGTAATGAAAAACTGTTTTTT.

This chain connects TRBV15 to TRBJ1-5; 10 bases fit TRBD1. The CDR3 has 15 residues. Germline CDR1 reads LNHNV; CDR2 reads YYDKDF (reference sequence). Unmatched junction bases numbered 10, after V lost 5 bases and J lost 9 bases. As DNA, the CDR3 is TGTGCCACCAGCGAGGGACAGGGGAACAAGCGGCCCCAGCATTTT. Amino acid sequence: CATSEGQGNKRPQHF.

The chain employs TRBV28 and TRBJ2-5; perhaps TRBD2 as D (5 bases). V was shortened by 3 bases and J by 2 bases, with 13 bases between the two germline ends. This CDR3 is built from 15 residues. Germline assignment: CDR1 MDHEN and CDR2 SYDVKM. CDR3 coding DNA: TGTGCCAGCAGTTTGACTGGACTTAATCAAGAGACCCAGTACTTC. Amino acid sequence: CASSLTGLNQETQYF.

The chain uses TRBV6-5 and TRBJ1-5; TRBD1 aligns across 10 bases. The CDR3 has 13 amino acids. Germline CDR1 is MNHEY and CDR2 is SVGAGI. Trimming removed 10 bases from V and 4 bases from J; junction bases left unmatched: 4. The CDR3 coding sequence is TGTGCCACGCAGGACAGGGGGAATCAGCCCCAGCATTTT. The encoded protein is CATQDRGNQPQHF.

The chain links TRBV6-5 to TRBJ2-2, with TRBD2 matching 12 bases. With V trimmed by 9 bases and J by 7 bases, 6 bases remained unmatched. The CDR3 is 14 amino acids. CDR1 and CDR2 from the germline V gene are MNHEY and SVGAGI. The CDR3 here is CASLLAGGIGELFF. Here the CDR3 DNA reads TGTGCCAGTCTACTAGCGGGAGGTATCGGGGAGCTGTTTTTT.

The rearrangement uses TRBV10-3 and TRBJ1-2; 7 bases are shared with TRBD1. The CDR3 length is 12 residues. Looked up from germline, CDR1 is ENHRY and CDR2 is SYGVKD. J gave up 7 bases and V 10 bases, and 9 bases lay outside the gene matches. The CDR3 region is CATTAGGGGYTF. The CDR3 DNA follows: TGTGCCACCACGGCAGGGGGAGGTGGCTACACCTTC.

The chain joins TRBV11-1 to TRBJ2-1, with 7 bases matching TRBD2. The germline V gene encodes CDR1 SGHAT and CDR2 FQDESV (reference sequence). The CDR3 contains 12 residues. Unmatched junction bases numbered 2, after V lost 7 bases and J lost 5 bases. CDR3 sequence: CASKAGDNEQFF. The CDR3 DNA is TGTGCCAGCAAGGCGGGAGACAATGAGCAGTTCTTC.

The V and J genes are TRBV7-9 and TRBJ1-2; D gene unclear. Germline V gene lookup returns CDR1 SEHNR and CDR2 FQNEAQ (reference sequence). With 4 bases removed from V and 1 base from J, the gap between germline ends came to 7 bases. The CDR3 is 13 residues long. The CDR3 sequence is CASSSVLNYGYTF. Written as DNA, the CDR3 is TGTGCCAGCAGCTCGGTCCTTAACTATGGCTACACCTTC.

The genes are TRBV18 and TRBJ1-2; D is undetermined. The CDR3 is 15 residues long. Between the trimmed V and J ends, which lost 3 bases and 4 bases, there was a span of 15 bases. The germline V gene encodes CDR1 KGHSH and CDR2 LQKENI. The CDR3 protein is CASSPRRELGYGYTF. In DNA, the CDR3 is TGTGCCAGCTCACCCCGGAGGGAATTAGGCTATGGCTACACCTTC.

V is TRBV3-1 (or the pseudogene TRBV3-2) and J is TRBJ2-1; possible D gene TRBD1, 6 bases. CDR3 length: 13 amino acids. Looked up from germline, CDR1 is LGHDT and CDR2 is YNNKEL (reference sequence). The ends were cut back, 3 bases at V and 9 bases at J, with 12 bases in the middle. The CDR3 loop is CASSHLKGGEQFF. The DNA for the CDR3 is TGTGCCAGCAGCCATCTAAAAGGGGGTGAGCAGTTCTTC.

The V and J genes are TRBV11-1 and TRBJ1-1; D not resolved. The germline CDR1 and CDR2 sequences are SGHAT and FQDESV (reference sequence). V shed 1 base and J shed 1 base, with 4 bases lying between them. The CDR3 extends over 13 amino acids. CDR3 protein: CASSLGENTEAFF. CDR3 sequence (DNA): TGTGCCAGCAGCTTAGGAGAGAACACTGAAGCTTTCTTT.

The J gene is TRBJ2-1, the V gene TRBV24-1; 7 bases agree with TRBD2. Losses at the gene ends were 4 bases for V and 0 bases for J; bases not matched to a gene: 5. The CDR3 contains 16 residues. Germline lookup yields CDR1 KGHDR and CDR2 SFDVKD. The CDR3 loop is CATSEQRGSSYNEQFF. For the CDR3, the DNA is TGTGCCACCAGTGAACAGCGGGGCAGCTCCTACAATGAGCAGTTCTTC.

The gene calls are TRBV7-2 and TRBJ1-2; D possibly corresponds to TRBD1 (6 bases). The ends were cut back, 2 bases at V and 0 bases at J, with 10 bases in the middle. The CDR3 runs to 15 residues. Germline CDR1 SGHTA, CDR2 FQGNSA. Here the CDR3 reads CASSLQGLSNYGYTF. The CDR3 bases are TGTGCCAGCAGCTTACAGGGGCTATCTAACTATGGCTACACCTTC.

Turning to this clone: At one boundary the junction diverges from the germline segment, which might be a read error. The chain has TRBV5-5 and TRBJ2-3, with TRBD1 matching 8 bases. CDR1 SGHKS and CDR2 YYEKEE come from the germline V gene (reference sequence). CDR3 length: 11 amino acids. The CDR3 bases are TGTGCCAGCAGCTCCAGGGGGCGCAAGGATTTT. This gives the protein CASSSRGRKDF.

This clone is labeled as medium-sized (0.01 to 0.1%). This chain uses TRBV28 with TRBJ1-5; D not certain. Germline CDR1 and CDR2: MDHEN and SYDVKM. The CDR3 is 13 amino acids. V was shortened by 3 bases and J by 6 bases, with 9 bases between the two germline ends. Written as DNA, the CDR3 is TGTGCCAGCAGTTTGGTAGAAGCTCAGCCCCAGCATTTT. It translates to CASSLVEAQPQHF.

The J gene is TRBJ1-1, the V gene TRBV6-5; the D gene is possibly TRBD1 (6 bases). CDR1 is MNHEY and CDR2 is SVGAGI in the germline V gene. The CDR3 contains 14 residues. V lost 7 bases and J 6 bases, leaving 18 bases between the germline ends. The chain's CDR3 is CASTPTGSLAEAFF. The CDR3 nucleotides read TGTGCCAGCACCCCTACAGGGAGTCTCGCTGAAGCTTTCTTT.

The V and J genes are TRBV10-3 and TRBJ2-5; tentative D call: TRBD1 (6 bases). The CDR3 is 13 residues long. CDR1 and CDR2 from the germline V gene are ENHRY and SYGVKD. Trimming shortened V by 10 bases and J by 0 bases, and 12 bases separated the two germline ends. CDR3 region: CATEDSNQETQYF. CDR3 DNA: TGTGCCACCGAGGACAGCAACCAAGAGACCCAGTACTTC.

V is TRBV19 and J is TRBJ2-7; TRBD1 might be the D (6 bases). The germline V gene encodes CDR1 LNHDA and CDR2 SQIVND (reference sequence). CDR3 length: 14 residues. The V gene lost 5 bases and the J gene lost 2 bases, with 13 bases spanning the gap. The CDR3 region is CASSLRTDTYEQYV. CDR3 nucleotides: TGTGCCAGTAGTCTCCGGACAGATACCTACGAGCAGTACGTC.

V is TRBV28 and J is TRBJ2-7, with TRBD2 matching 8 bases. Germline lookup yields CDR1 MDHEN and CDR2 SYDVKM. Losses at the gene ends were 4 bases for V and 1 base for J; bases not matched to a gene: 9. This CDR3 is 16 amino acids long. The CDR3 here is CASSYRGGRSSYEQYF. CDR3 DNA sequence: TGTGCCAGCAGTTACCGGGGCGGGAGGTCATCCTACGAGCAGTACTTC.

The chain uses TRBV20-1 and TRBJ2-5; D is undetermined. CDR1 is DFQATT, CDR2 SNEGSKA, per germline (reference sequence). The CDR3 consists of 11 residues. The V end was cut by 6 bases, the J end by 4 bases, with 9 bases between. CDR3 sequence: CSARPGETQYF. CDR3 nucleotide sequence: TGCAGTGCCCGGCCAGGAGAGACCCAGTACTTC.

The rearrangement links TRBV10-2 to TRBJ1-5; 12 bases agree with TRBD1. V gave up 5 bases and J gave up 6 bases; unmatched junction bases: 5. Germline lookup yields CDR1 WSHSY and CDR2 SAAADI. The CDR3 totals 15 residues. CDR3: CASSSGTGGPQPQHF. CDR3 DNA sequence: TGCGCCAGCAGTTCCGGGACAGGGGGCCCTCAGCCCCAGCATTTT.

The gene calls are TRBV7-3 and TRBJ1-2; 9 nucleotides line up with TRBD1. Germline CDR1 SGHTA, CDR2 FQGTGA. The CDR3 extends over 16 amino acids. The V gene end was trimmed by 0 bases and the J gene end by 3 bases; junction bases not matched to a gene: 5. For the CDR3, the DNA is TGTGCCAGCAGCTTAACCCCCCGGACAGGGGACTATGGCTACACCTTC. Protein: CASSLTPRTGDYGYTF. The full variable domain, completed using reference TRBV7-3 and TRBJ1-2, is GAGVSQTPSNKVTEKGKYVELRCDPISGHTALYWYRQSLGQGPEFLIYFQGTGAADDSGLPNDRFFAVRPEGSVSTLKIQRTERGDSAVYLCASSLTPRTGDYGYTFGSGTRLTVV.

The chain carries TRBV7-2 and TRBJ1-1; tentatively, D is TRBD1 (5 bases). Trimming took off 5 bases at V and 1 base at J, with 11 bases between the two ends. Per germline, CDR1 SGHTA and CDR2 FQGNSA. The CDR3 length is 14 residues. The CDR3 coding sequence is TGTGCCAGCAGCCCTGGGGCCGCGAACACTGAAGCTTTCTTT. Translated, it gives CASSPGAANTEAFF.